This entry is about one TCR beta chain. In the authors' methods: It was from reference gene primer amplification that nucleated cell counts were estimated. The repertoire was sequenced with immunoSEQ multiplex PCR; TCRdb's copy has only in-frame clones and lacks some. That table is the source of V, J and clone size, and D and trimming were worked out from the DNA. Here the sample spans 75,000 to 90,000 clones, about 78% being singletons. The data were taken from a study of blood T cell repertoires in COVID-19. About the research overall: The origin of the acute and convalescent COVID-19 samples was the United States, Italy and Spain.

The V and J ends lost 6 bases and 7 bases respectively, with 16 bases between them. Germline V lookup: CDR1 MNHEY, CDR2 SVGAGI. The CDR3 is 14 residues long. Sequences were obtained from peripheral blood. The chain carries TRBV6-5 and TRBJ1-5; no reliable D call. The sequence came from a man in his sixties with COVID-19, enrolled during active disease. The CDR3 nucleotides read TGTGCCAGCAGCGATTCAAGGAGTCGACAGCCCCAGCATTTT. The encoded protein is CASSDSRSRQPQHF.